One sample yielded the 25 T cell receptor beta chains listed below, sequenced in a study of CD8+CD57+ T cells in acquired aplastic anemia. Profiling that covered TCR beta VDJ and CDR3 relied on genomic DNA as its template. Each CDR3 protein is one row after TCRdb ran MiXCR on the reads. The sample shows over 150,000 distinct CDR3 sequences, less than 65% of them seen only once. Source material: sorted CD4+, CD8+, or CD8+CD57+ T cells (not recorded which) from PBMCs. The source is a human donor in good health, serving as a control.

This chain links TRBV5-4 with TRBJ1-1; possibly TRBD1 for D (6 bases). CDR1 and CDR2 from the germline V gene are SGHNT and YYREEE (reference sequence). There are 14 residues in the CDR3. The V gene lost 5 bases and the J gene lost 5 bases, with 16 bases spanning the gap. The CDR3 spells CASRVQGGTTEAFF. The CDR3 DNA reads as TGTGCCAGCAGGGTACAGGGTGGTACGACTGAAGCTTTCTTT.

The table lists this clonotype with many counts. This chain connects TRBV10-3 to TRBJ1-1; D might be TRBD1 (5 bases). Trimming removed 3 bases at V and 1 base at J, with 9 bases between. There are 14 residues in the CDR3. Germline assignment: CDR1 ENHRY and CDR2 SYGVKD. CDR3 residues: CAISDPRGNTEAFF. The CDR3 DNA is TGTGCCATCAGTGATCCGAGGGGGAACACTGAAGCTTTCTTT.

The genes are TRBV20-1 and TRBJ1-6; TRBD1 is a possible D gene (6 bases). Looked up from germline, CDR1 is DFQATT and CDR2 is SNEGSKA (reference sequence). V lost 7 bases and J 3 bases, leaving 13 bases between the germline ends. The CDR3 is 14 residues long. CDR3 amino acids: CSGEGDGYNSPLHF. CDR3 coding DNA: TGCAGTGGGGAGGGGGACGGCTATAATTCACCCCTCCACTTT.

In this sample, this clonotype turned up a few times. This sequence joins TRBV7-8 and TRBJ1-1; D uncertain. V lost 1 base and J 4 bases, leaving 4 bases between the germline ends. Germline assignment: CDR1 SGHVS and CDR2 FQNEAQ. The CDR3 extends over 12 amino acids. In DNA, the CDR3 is TGTGCCAGCAGCTTAGTCGTCACTGAAGCTTTCTTT. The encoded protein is CASSLVVTEAFF.

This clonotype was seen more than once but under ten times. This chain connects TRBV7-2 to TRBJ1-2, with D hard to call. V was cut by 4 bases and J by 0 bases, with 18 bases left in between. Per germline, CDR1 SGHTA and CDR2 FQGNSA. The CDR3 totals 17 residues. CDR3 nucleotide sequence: TGTGCCAGCAGCTCAAGCACCAACGATAAAGCTAACTATGGCTACACCTTC. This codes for CASSSSTNDKANYGYTF.

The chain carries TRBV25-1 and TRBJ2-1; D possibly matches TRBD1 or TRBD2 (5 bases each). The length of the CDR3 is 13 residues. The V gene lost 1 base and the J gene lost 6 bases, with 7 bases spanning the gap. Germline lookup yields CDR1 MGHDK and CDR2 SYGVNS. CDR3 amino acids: CASSEWGINEQFF. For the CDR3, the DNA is TGTGCCAGCAGTGAATGGGGGATCAATGAGCAGTTCTTC.

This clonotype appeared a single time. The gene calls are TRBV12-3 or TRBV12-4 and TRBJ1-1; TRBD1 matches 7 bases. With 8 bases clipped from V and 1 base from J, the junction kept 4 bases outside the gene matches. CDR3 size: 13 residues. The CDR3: CASGGQPNTEAFF. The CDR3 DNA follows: TGTGCCAGCGGGGGACAGCCGAACACTGAAGCTTTCTTT.

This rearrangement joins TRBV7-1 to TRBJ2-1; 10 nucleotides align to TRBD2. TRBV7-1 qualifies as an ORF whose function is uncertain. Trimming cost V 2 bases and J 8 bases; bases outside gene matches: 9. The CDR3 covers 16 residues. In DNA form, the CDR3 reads TGTGCCAGCAGCTCACAGGGTAGCGGGGGGAAGGATGAGCAGTTCTTC. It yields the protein CASSSQGSGGKDEQFF.

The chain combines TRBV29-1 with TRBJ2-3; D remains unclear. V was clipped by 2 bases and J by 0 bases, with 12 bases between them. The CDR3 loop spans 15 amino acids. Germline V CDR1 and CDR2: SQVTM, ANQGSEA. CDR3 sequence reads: CSVERIGSSTDTQYF. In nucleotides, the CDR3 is TGCAGCGTTGAAAGGATAGGTTCGAGCACAGATACGCAGTATTTT.

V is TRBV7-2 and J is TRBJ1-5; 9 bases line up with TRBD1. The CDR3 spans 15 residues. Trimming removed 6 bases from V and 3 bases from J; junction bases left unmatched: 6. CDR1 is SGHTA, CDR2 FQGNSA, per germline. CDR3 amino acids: CASRGTGGNNQPQHF. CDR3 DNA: TGTGCCAGCAGAGGAACAGGGGGCAACAATCAGCCCCAGCATTTT.

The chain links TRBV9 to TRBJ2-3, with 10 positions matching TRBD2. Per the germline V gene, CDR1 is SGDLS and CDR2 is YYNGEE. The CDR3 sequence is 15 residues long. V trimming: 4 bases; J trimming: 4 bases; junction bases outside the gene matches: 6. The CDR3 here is CASSRAGGQADTQYF. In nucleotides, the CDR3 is TGTGCCAGCAGCAGAGCGGGGGGGCAAGCAGATACGCAGTATTTT.

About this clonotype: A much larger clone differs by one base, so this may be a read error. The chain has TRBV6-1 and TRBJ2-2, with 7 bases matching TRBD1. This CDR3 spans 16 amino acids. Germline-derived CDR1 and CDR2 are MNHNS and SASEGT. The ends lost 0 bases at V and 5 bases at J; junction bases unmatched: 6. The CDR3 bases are TGTGCCAGCAGTGAAGCCGGGACAGTGGCGACCGGGGAGCTGTTTTTT. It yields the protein CASSEAGTVATGELFF.

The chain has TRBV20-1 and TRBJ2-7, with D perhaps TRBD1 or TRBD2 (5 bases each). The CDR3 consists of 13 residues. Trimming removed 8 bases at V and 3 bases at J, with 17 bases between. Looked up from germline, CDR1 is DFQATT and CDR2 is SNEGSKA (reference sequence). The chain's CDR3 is CSSSGTPNYEQYF. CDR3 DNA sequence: TGCAGTTCCTCCGGGACGCCGAACTACGAGCAGTACTTC.

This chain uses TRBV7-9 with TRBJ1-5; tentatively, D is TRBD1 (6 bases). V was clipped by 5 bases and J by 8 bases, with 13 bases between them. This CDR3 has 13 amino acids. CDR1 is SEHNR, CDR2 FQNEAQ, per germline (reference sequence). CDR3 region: CASSQERGEPQHF. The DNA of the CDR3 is TGTGCCAGCAGCCAAGAAAGGGGGGAGCCCCAGCATTTT.

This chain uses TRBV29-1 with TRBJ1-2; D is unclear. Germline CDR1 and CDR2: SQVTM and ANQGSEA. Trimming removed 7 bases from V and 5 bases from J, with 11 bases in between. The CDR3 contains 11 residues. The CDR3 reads CSAETDYGYTF. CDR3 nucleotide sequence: TGCAGCGCCGAGACGGATTATGGCTACACCTTC.

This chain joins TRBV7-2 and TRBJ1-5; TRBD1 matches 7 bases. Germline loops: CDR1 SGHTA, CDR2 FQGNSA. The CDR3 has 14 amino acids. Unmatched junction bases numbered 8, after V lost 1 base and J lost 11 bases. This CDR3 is CASSLDRGGETQHF. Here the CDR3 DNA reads TGTGCCAGCAGCTTAGACAGGGGAGGAGAGACCCAGCATTTT.

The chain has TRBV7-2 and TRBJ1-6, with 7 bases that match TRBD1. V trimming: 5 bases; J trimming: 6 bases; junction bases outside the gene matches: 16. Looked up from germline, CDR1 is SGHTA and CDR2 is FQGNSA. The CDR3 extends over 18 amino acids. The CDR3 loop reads CASSVQGLPHALNSPLHF. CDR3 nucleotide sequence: TGTGCCAGCAGCGTACAGGGGCTGCCGCATGCTCTTAATTCACCCCTCCACTTT.

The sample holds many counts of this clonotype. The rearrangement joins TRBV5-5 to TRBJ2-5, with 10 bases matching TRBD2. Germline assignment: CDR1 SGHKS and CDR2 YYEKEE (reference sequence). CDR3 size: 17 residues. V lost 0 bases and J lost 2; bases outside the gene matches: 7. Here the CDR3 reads CASSLGVAGGQQETQYF. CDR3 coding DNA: TGTGCCAGCAGCTTGGGGGTAGCGGGGGGACAACAAGAGACCCAGTACTTC.

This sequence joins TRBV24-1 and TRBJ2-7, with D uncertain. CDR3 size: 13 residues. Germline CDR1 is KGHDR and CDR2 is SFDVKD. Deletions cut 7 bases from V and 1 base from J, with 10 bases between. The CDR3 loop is CATRPDPSYEQYF. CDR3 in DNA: TGTGCCACCAGGCCGGACCCATCCTACGAGCAGTACTTC.

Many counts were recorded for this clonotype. The CDR3 DNA sequence: TGTGCCAGCAGTTCACCTGGCGAAAACTATGGCTACACCTTC. Translation gives CASSSPGENYGYTF. The rearrangement joins TRBV28 to TRBJ1-2; D is ambiguous. Germline CDR1 is MDHEN and CDR2 is SYDVKM. The length of the CDR3 is 14 residues. The V end lost 4 bases, the J end lost 2 bases, and 11 bases lay between the germline ends.

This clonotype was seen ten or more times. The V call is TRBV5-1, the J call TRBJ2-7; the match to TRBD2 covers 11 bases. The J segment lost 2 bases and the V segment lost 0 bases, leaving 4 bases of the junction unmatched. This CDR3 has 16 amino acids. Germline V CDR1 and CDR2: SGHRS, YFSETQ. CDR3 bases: TGCGCCAGCAGCTTGGGTAGCGGGGGGGTTACCTACGAGCAGTACTTC. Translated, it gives CASSLGSGGVTYEQYF.

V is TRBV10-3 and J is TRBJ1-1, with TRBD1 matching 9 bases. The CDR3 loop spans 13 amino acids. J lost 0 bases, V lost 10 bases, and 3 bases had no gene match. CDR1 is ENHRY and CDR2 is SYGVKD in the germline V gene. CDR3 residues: CATGQGMNTEAFF. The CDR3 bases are TGTGCCACCGGACAGGGGATGAACACTGAAGCTTTCTTT.

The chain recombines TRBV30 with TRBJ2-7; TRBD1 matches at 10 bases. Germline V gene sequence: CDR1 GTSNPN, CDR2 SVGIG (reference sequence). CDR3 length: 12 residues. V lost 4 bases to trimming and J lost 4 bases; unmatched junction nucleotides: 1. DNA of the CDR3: TGTGCCTGGACGGACAGGGGGTACGAGCAGTACTTC. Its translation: CAWTDRGYEQYF.

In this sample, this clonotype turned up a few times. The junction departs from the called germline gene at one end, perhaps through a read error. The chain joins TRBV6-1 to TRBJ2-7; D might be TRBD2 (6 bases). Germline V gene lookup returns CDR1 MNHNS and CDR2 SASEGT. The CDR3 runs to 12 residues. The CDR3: CASSGGTIQQYF. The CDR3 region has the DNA TGTGCGAGCAGTGGCGGGACCATCCAGCAGTACTTC.

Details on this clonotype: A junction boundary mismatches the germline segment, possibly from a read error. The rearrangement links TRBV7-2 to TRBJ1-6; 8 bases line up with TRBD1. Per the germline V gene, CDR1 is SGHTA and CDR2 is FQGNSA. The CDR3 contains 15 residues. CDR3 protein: CVSSLQGAYNSPLHF. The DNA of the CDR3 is TGTGTCAGCAGCTTGCAGGGGGCGTACAATTCACCCCTCCACTTT.